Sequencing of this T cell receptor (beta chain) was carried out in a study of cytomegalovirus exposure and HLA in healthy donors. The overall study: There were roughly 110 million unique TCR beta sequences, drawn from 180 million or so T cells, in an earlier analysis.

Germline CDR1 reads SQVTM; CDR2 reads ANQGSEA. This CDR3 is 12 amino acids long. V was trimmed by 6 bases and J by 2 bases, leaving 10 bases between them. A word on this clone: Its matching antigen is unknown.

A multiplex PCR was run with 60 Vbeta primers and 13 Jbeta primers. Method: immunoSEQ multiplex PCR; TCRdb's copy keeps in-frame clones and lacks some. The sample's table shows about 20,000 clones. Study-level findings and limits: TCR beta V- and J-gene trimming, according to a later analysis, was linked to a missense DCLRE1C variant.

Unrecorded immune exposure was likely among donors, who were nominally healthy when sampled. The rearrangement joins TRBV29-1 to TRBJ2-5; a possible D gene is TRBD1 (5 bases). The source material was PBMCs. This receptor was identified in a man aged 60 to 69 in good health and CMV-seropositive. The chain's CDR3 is CSVSRAQETQYF. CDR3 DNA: TGCAGCGTGTCCAGGGCGCAAGAGACCCAGTACTTC. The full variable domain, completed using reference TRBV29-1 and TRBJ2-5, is SAVISQKPSRDICQRGTSLTIQCQVDSQVTMMFWYRQQPGQSLTLIATANQGSEATYESGFVIDKFPISRPNLTFSTLTVSNMSPEDSSIYLCSVSRAQETQYFGPGTRLLVL.